Following are 22 T cell receptor beta chains from one sample sequenced in a study of blood T cell repertoires in COVID-19. The method was immunoSEQ multiplex PCR; TCRdb's version includes in-frame clones alone and lacks a portion of them. The sample holds approximately 120,000 clones, about four fifths seen once. The source material was peripheral blood. The receptors derive from an elderly man with active or convalescent COVID-19.

V and J are TRBV7-2 and TRBJ1-2; TRBD1 matches 7 bases. Germline V gene sequence: CDR1 SGHTA, CDR2 FQGNSA. The CDR3 sequence is 14 residues long. The V and J ends lost 7 bases and 5 bases, in that order; junction bases with no gene match: 10. CDR3 loop: CASTRQGSLYGYTF. The CDR3 DNA follows: TGTGCCAGCACCCGACAGGGATCCCTATATGGCTACACCTTC.

This chain links TRBV27 with TRBJ1-3; 8 bases align to TRBD1. Germline trimming cut 3 bases from V and 1 base from J; bases unmatched to any gene: 2. The CDR3 length is 15 residues. The V gene's germline CDR1 is MNHEY and CDR2 SMNVEV (reference sequence). Here the CDR3 DNA reads TGTGCCAGCAGTTTCACAGGGGGGTCTGGAAACACCATATATTTT. The encoded protein is CASSFTGGSGNTIYF.

The chain carries TRBV7-9 and TRBJ2-5; 13 bases match TRBD2. This CDR3 has 16 residues. The V and J ends lost 5 bases and 3 bases, in that order; junction bases with no gene match: 6. Germline loops: CDR1 SEHNR, CDR2 FQNEAQ (reference sequence). In DNA, the CDR3 is TGTGCCAGCAGCAATATAGGACTAGCGGGGGAAGAGACCCAGTACTTC. This translates into CASSNIGLAGEETQYF.

The J gene is TRBJ2-1, the V gene TRBV11-3, with 16 bases identical to TRBD2. The trim removed 2 bases at V and 7 bases at J, leaving 8 bases unmatched. The CDR3 consists of 18 residues. CDR1 is SGHNT, CDR2 YENEEA, per germline. The CDR3 DNA reads TGTGCCAGCAGCTTATCCGGGACTAGCGGGGGGGCCGTTAATGAGCAGTTCTTC. Protein: CASSLSGTSGGAVNEQFF. Full variable domain (remainder filled in from reference TRBV11-3 and TRBJ2-1): EAGVVQSPRYKIIEKKQPVAFWCNPISGHNTLYWYLQNLGQGPELLIRYENEEAVDDSQLPKDRFSAERLKGVDSTLKIQPAELGDSAVYLCASSLSGTSGGAVNEQFFGPGTRLTVL.

The J gene is TRBJ1-4, the V gene TRBV4-2, with D uncertain. Trimming took 8 bases from V and 3 from J, leaving 10 bases between them. Germline V gives CDR1 LGHNA, CDR2 YNFKEQ. This CDR3 contains 13 residues. The CDR3 spells CASRVNSNEKLFF. CDR3 DNA: TGTGCCAGCCGGGTCAACTCTAATGAAAAACTGTTTTTT.

This sequence joins TRBV6-5 and TRBJ1-5, with 7 nucleotides matching TRBD1. V dropped 4 bases and J dropped 2; count of bases not matched to a gene: 5. CDR1 is MNHEY, CDR2 SVGAGI, per germline. The CDR3 extends over 15 amino acids. CDR3 loop: CASSSQGGGNQPQHF. CDR3 in DNA: TGTGCCAGCAGTTCTCAGGGGGGTGGCAATCAGCCCCAGCATTTT.

The V and J genes are TRBV6-9 and TRBJ1-2, with 10 bases aligning to TRBD1. The germline gives CDR1 MNHGY, CDR2 SVAAGI. There are 14 residues in the CDR3. Trimming cost V 8 bases and J 3 bases; bases outside gene matches: 6. The CDR3 coding sequence is TGTGCCAGCCCCCCGGACAGGGGGGACTATGGCTACACCTTC. Protein sequence: CASPPDRGDYGYTF.

The J gene is TRBJ1-1, the V gene TRBV18, with D possibly being TRBD1 (6 bases). The CDR3 has 15 amino acids. Germline values: CDR1 KGHSH, CDR2 LQKENI. V dropped 6 bases and J dropped 0 bases, with 14 bases sitting between them. The chain's CDR3 is CASSLKGQMNTEAFF. CDR3 sequence (DNA): TGTGCCAGCTCCCTAAAGGGACAAATGAACACTGAAGCTTTCTTT.

This chain joins TRBV6-2 or TRBV6-3 and TRBJ2-5, with a possible D match to TRBD2 (7 bases). From germline, CDR1 is MNHEY and CDR2 SVGEGT. The germline V and J ends were trimmed by 6 bases and 5 bases, with 16 bases remaining between them. The CDR3 totals 14 residues. In DNA, the CDR3 is TGTGCCAGCAGCCTAGGGGGGGCTACGGAGACCCAGTACTTC. It encodes CASSLGGATETQYF.

This clone was observed a few times. V gene TRBV6-1 combines with J gene TRBJ1-2; D call uncertain. Trimming removed 3 bases at V and 7 bases at J, with 12 bases between. Per germline, CDR1 MNHNS and CDR2 SASEGT. The CDR3 spans 13 residues. CDR3 coding DNA: TGTGCCAGCAGTGACGTTTGGGCGCTTGGCTACACCTTC. This codes for CASSDVWALGYTF.

There are a few counts of this clone. The CDR3 DNA reads TGTGCCAGCAGTACACAGGGCTACACCATATATTTT. This sequence encodes CASSTQGYTIYF. This chain links TRBV7-9 with TRBJ1-3, with D tentatively TRBD1 (6 bases). Trimming cost V 6 bases and J 8 bases, with 11 bases left between them. The CDR3 covers 12 residues. Germline CDR1 SEHNR, CDR2 FQNEAQ (reference sequence).

The genes are TRBV5-1 and TRBJ2-1, with 9 bases lining up with TRBD1. Germline CDR1 and CDR2: SGHRS and YFSETQ. The CDR3 has 15 residues. The J segment lost 8 bases and the V segment lost 1 base, leaving 7 bases of the junction unmatched. The CDR3 protein is CASSLQGQGLDEQFF. CDR3 bases: TGCGCCAGCAGCTTGCAGGGACAGGGACTTGATGAGCAGTTCTTC.

V and J are TRBV11-3 and TRBJ2-1, with 8 bases lining up with TRBD2. Germline assignment: CDR1 SGHNT and CDR2 YENEEA. The J segment lost 5 bases and the V segment lost 0 bases, leaving 6 bases of the junction unmatched. The CDR3 is made up of 16 amino acids. The CDR3: CASSLDSWRGDNEQFF. CDR3 DNA sequence: TGTGCCAGCAGCTTAGATTCGTGGCGGGGGGACAATGAGCAGTTCTTC.

About this clone itself: The identical CDR3 is also encoded by other nucleotide sequences in the sample. The chain uses TRBV3-1 (or the pseudogene TRBV3-2) and TRBJ1-1, with TRBD1 identical over 7 bases. The CDR3 consists of 14 residues. J gave up 3 bases and V 5 bases, and 6 bases lay outside the gene matches. Germline V gene sequence: CDR1 LGHDT, CDR2 YNNKEL (reference sequence). This CDR3 is CASSTRQGDTEAFF. Here the CDR3 DNA reads TGTGCCAGCAGCACTAGACAGGGCGACACTGAAGCTTTCTTT.

The chain combines TRBV6-5 with TRBJ1-6; 7 nucleotides line up with TRBD1. Germline assignment: CDR1 MNHEY and CDR2 SVGAGI. Trimming took 4 bases from V and 5 from J; bases not matched to a gene: 5. The CDR3 is made up of 15 amino acids. In DNA, the CDR3 is TGTGCCAGCAGTTTGGTAGGGGGCGATAATTCACCCCTCCACTTT. It yields the protein CASSLVGGDNSPLHF.

The rearrangement uses TRBV27 and TRBJ2-5, with a possible D match to TRBD1 (5 bases). V gave up 6 bases and J gave up 4 bases, with 9 bases separating them. The CDR3 has 12 amino acids. Germline V gene data show CDR1 as MNHEY and CDR2 as SMNVEV (reference sequence). CDR3 nucleotide sequence: TGTGCCAGCAGGAGCCAGGGAGAGACCCAGTACTTC. Protein sequence: CASRSQGETQYF.

The chain recombines TRBV10-3 with TRBJ1-1; D unclear. Germline V gives CDR1 ENHRY, CDR2 SYGVKD. V lost 4 bases, J lost 3 bases, and 9 bases lay in between. The CDR3 totals 13 residues. CDR3 sequence reads: CAISVGSHTEAFF. CDR3 DNA sequence: TGTGCCATCAGTGTGGGGAGTCACACTGAAGCTTTCTTT.

This chain links TRBV6-5 with TRBJ2-3, with 9 bases that match TRBD2. CDR1 MNHEY and CDR2 SVGAGI come from the germline V gene. The V gene end was trimmed by 8 bases and the J gene end by 3 bases; junction bases not matched to a gene: 3. There are 13 residues in the CDR3. CDR3 bases: TGTGCCAGCCGAACTAGCGGGACAGATACGCAGTATTTT. Amino acids: CASRTSGTDTQYF.

This clone showed up just once. V is TRBV28 and J is TRBJ2-7; tentative D call: TRBD1 (7 bases). This CDR3 region has 14 residues. V was pared by 2 bases and J by 1 base, with 9 bases between. Germline values: CDR1 MDHEN, CDR2 SYDVKM. CDR3 sequence reads: CASSLAGGSYEQYF. The DNA of the CDR3 is TGTGCCAGCAGTTTAGCAGGGGGGTCCTACGAGCAGTACTTC. Full variable domain (remainder filled in from reference TRBV28 and TRBJ2-7): DVKVTQSSRYLVKRTGEKVFLECVQDMDHENMFWYRQDPGLGLRLIYFSYDVKMKEKGDIPEGYSVSREKKERFSLILESASTNQTSMYLCASSLAGGSYEQYFGPGTRLTVT.

This sequence joins TRBV5-1 and TRBJ1-4; tentatively, D is TRBD1 (6 bases). Germline V gene lookup returns CDR1 SGHRS and CDR2 YFSETQ. The germline V and J ends were trimmed by 4 bases and 1 base, with 14 bases remaining between them. The CDR3 extends over 16 amino acids. The CDR3 spells CASSRAGGRTNEKLFF. The CDR3 bases are TGCGCCAGCAGCCGGGCCGGGGGGCGAACTAATGAAAAACTGTTTTTT.

The rearrangement uses TRBV2 and TRBJ1-1; D is unclear. V dropped 6 bases and J dropped 5 bases, with 13 bases sitting between them. The CDR3 covers 13 residues. Germline CDR1 SNHLY, CDR2 FYNNEI. The CDR3 DNA follows: TGTGCCAGCAGGGACGGAGGGTCGACTGAAGCTTTCTTT. It is translated as CASRDGGSTEAFF.

This sequence joins TRBV6-5 and TRBJ1-5; a possible D gene is TRBD1 (6 bases). V lost 6 bases and J lost 0, with 12 bases in between. Germline CDR1 is MNHEY and CDR2 is SVGAGI. The length of the CDR3 is 15 residues. The CDR3 DNA sequence: TGTGCCAGCAGCTACGACAGGATTAGCAATCAGCCCCAGCATTTT. As protein: CASSYDRISNQPQHF.